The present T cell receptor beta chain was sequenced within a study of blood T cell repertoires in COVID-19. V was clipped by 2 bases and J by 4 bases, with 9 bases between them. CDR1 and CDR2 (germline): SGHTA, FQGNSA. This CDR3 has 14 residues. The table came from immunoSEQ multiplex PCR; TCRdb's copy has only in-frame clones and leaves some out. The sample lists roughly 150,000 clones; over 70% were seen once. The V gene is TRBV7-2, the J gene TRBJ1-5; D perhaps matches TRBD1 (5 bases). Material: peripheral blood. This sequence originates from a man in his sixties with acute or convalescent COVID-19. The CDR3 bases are TGTGCCAGCAGCTTATCCGGGGGGAATCAGCCCCAGCATTTT. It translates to CASSLSGGNQPQHF.